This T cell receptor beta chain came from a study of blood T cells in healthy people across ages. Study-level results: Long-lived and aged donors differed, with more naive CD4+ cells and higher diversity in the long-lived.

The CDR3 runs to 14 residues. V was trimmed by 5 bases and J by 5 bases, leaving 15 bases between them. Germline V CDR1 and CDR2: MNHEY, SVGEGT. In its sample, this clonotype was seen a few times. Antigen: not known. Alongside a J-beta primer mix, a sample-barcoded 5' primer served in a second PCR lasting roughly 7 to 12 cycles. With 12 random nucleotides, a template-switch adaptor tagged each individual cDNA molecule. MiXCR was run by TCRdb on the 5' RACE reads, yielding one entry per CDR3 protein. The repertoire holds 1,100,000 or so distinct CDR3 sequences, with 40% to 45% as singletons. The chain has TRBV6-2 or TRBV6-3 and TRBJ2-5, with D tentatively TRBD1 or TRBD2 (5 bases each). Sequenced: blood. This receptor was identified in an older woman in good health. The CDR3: CASSLGTLGETQYF. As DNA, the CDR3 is TGTGCCAGCAGTCTCGGGACCCTGGGGGAGACCCAGTACTTC.